This T cell receptor (beta chain) is from a study of T cells in Graves' hyperthyroidism and ophthalmopathy. General observations from the study: Most thyroid clonotypes expanded above 0.001 appeared in blood too.

This clonotype occurred once. Its antigen is currently unknown. The study left out patients who had uncontrolled infection, other autoimmune disease, pregnancy or lactation. Researchers took RNA transcripts and amplified the TCR beta CDR3 regions from them. HTBI primers were employed in a first-round RT-PCR of the TCR CDR3. TCRdb independently ran MiXCR on the multiplex PCR reads; one entry per CDR3 protein. The sample lists 600,000 to 700,000 distinct CDR3 sequences; approximately 14% were seen once. The ends were cut back, 2 bases at V and 7 bases at J, with 14 bases in the middle. CDR1 and CDR2 (germline): MNHEY, SVGEGT. The CDR3 has 14 amino acids.

Input material: blood. The V call is TRBV6-2 or TRBV6-3, the J call TRBJ1-1, with unresolved D. This clonotype originated in a middle-aged woman with Graves' ophthalmopathy. As DNA, the CDR3 is TGTGCCAGCAGTTACACACGGAATCGCTATGAAGCTTTCTTT. Its protein is CASSYTRNRYEAFF.